These T cell receptor beta chains were read from a single sample in a study of blood T cell repertoires in COVID-19. Clones were read by immunoSEQ multiplex PCR, and TCRdb kept only the in-frame ones, dropping some. This table holds 250,000 to 400,000 clones, approximately 88% found once. Sequenced material: PBMCs or T cells enriched from blood (not recorded which). The receptors come from a man in his fifties or sixties who had recovered from COVID-19. Each CDR3 is given with its conserved first and last residue. A D gene is named only where the DNA matches it firmly. Some rows mark clone size as missing; the rest say once, few, many or name a class of expanded clone.

V: TRBV28; size: once; J: TRBJ2-5; D: .; DNA: TGTGCCAGCAGCCAAGGGGGCTGGAGGGCCTTAGGCAAGTACCAAGAGACCCAGTACTTC; CDR3: CASSQGGWRALGKYQETQYF
V: TRBV18; size: .; J: TRBJ2-1; D: .; DNA: TGTGCCAGCTCACCACCGGGGGCAGGCTACAATGAGCAGTTCTTC; CDR3: CASSPPGAGYNEQFF
V: TRBV7-2; size: .; J: TRBJ2-7; D: .; DNA: TGTGCCAGCAGCTTAGTGAGACTCCCGGAAACTTACGAGCAGTACTTC; CDR3: CASSLVRLPETYEQYF
V: TRBV2; size: .; J: TRBJ2-5; D: .; DNA: TGTGCCAGCAGTGAATTTAGCGGCCACGGGACCCAGTACTTC; CDR3: CASSEFSGHGTQYF
V: TRBV12-2; size: .; J: TRBJ2-7; D: .; DNA: TGTGCAAGTCGCTTAGAGGATGGGAGTCGCTACGAGCAGTACTTC; CDR3: CASRLEDGSRYEQYF
V: TRBV6-5; size: .; J: TRBJ1-2; D: .; DNA: TGTGCCAGCAGAACTACCTACTATGGCTACACCTTC; CDR3: CASRTTYYGYTF
V: TRBV11-3; size: .; J: TRBJ2-2; D: TRBD1; DNA: TGTGCCAGCAGAAGGGACAGGGGGCCAGGGGAGCTGTTTTTT; CDR3: CASRRDRGPGELFF
V: TRBV2; size: .; J: TRBJ1-1; D: TRBD1; DNA: TGTGCCAGCACAGGAGGTGCAGGGGGCTACACTGAAGCTTTCTTT; CDR3: CASTGGAGGYTEAFF
V: TRBV6-6; size: .; J: TRBJ2-7; D: TRBD1; DNA: TGTGCCAGTCTTACTACGGGGACAGGGTCGCCGGGCGAGCAGTACTTC; CDR3: CASLTTGTGSPGEQYF
V: TRBV3-1/TRBV3-2; size: .; J: TRBJ2-7; D: TRBD2; DNA: TGTGCCAGCAGCCAAGGATGGACTAGCGGGACCTACGAGCAGTACTTC; CDR3: CASSQGWTSGTYEQYF
V: TRBV30; size: .; J: TRBJ1-3; D: .; DNA: TGTGCCTGGGATACGGGATCCGCTGGAAACACCATATATTTT; CDR3: CAWDTGSAGNTIYF
V: TRBV9; size: once; J: TRBJ2-3; D: TRBD2; DNA: TGTGCCAGCAAGAAAGGCCCAGCGGGAGGGCCAGATACGCAGTATTTT; CDR3: CASKKGPAGGPDTQYF
V: TRBV4-2; size: .; J: TRBJ1-2; D: TRBD1; DNA: TGTGCCAGCAGCCAGAGGGGTCAGGGGGATGGCTACACCTTC; CDR3: CASSQRGQGDGYTF
V: TRBV11-3; size: once; J: TRBJ2-1; D: TRBD2; DNA: TGTGCCAGCAGCTCCCCTCGCCCTGGACTAGCGGGGTACAATGAGCAGTTCTTC; CDR3: CASSSPRPGLAGYNEQFF
V: TRBV6-5; size: .; J: TRBJ1-1; D: TRBD1; DNA: TGTGCCAGCAGTCCACGGACAGGGGCGAGCACTGAAGCTTTCTTT; CDR3: CASSPRTGASTEAFF
V: TRBV11-2; size: .; J: TRBJ2-2; D: TRBD2; DNA: TGTGCCAGCAGCTTAGCGGGAGGGCCGAGCACCGGGGAGCTGTTTTTT; CDR3: CASSLAGGPSTGELFF
V: TRBV6-1; size: .; J: TRBJ2-1; D: TRBD1; DNA: TGTGCCAGCAGTGAACAGACAGGGGGGTACAATGAGCAGTTCTTC; CDR3: CASSEQTGGYNEQFF
V: TRBV6-2/TRBV6-3; size: .; J: TRBJ1-5; D: .; DNA: TGTGCCAGCAGTTCCCCCTTCCAAGAGGGCAATCAGCCCCAGCATTTT; CDR3: CASSSPFQEGNQPQHF
V: TRBV7-2; size: .; J: TRBJ2-1; D: .; DNA: TGTGCCAGCAGCGCCGAGACAATCTCCTACAATGAGCAGTTCTTC; CDR3: CASSAETISYNEQFF
V: TRBV7-9; size: .; J: TRBJ1-5; D: TRBD1; DNA: TGTGCCAGCAGCTTAGGAGGACAGGTTTATAGCAATCAGCCCCAGCATTTT; CDR3: CASSLGGQVYSNQPQHF